Shown below are 14 T cell receptor beta chains from a single sample sequenced in a study of blood T cell repertoires in COVID-19. The table came from immunoSEQ multiplex PCR; TCRdb's copy has only in-frame clones and leaves some out. The repertoire holds some 160,000 clones, about four fifths seen once, with 10% to 15% in the top ten. Sequences were obtained from peripheral blood. Receptor source: a man aged 65 to 79 who had recovered from COVID-19.

V is TRBV7-2 and J is TRBJ1-2; the match to TRBD1 covers 7 bases. The length of the CDR3 is 15 residues. V shed 5 bases and J 8 bases; nucleotides not matched to a gene: 14. Looked up from germline, CDR1 is SGHTA and CDR2 is FQGNSA. The chain's CDR3 is CASSPNLRDRGGYTF. CDR3 DNA: TGTGCCAGCAGCCCCAACCTCCGGGACAGAGGCGGCTACACCTTC.

CDR3 in amino acids: CASSFLLAPYEQYF. The CDR3 region has the DNA TGTGCCAGCAGTTTCCTGCTAGCCCCATACGAGCAGTACTTC. This chain uses TRBV27 with TRBJ2-7, with D possibly being TRBD2 (5 bases). V was clipped by 3 bases and J by 4 bases, with 13 bases between them. The CDR3 sequence is 14 residues long. Germline V gene data show CDR1 as MNHEY and CDR2 as SMNVEV (reference sequence).

This clone was seen a single time. The rearrangement joins TRBV4-1 to TRBJ1-2; a weak D match, TRBD1 (5 bases). The CDR3 runs to 15 residues. Trimming pared 0 bases from V and 4 bases from J, leaving 12 bases between. CDR1 is MGHRA, CDR2 YSYEKL, per germline. CDR3 DNA: TGCGCCAGCAGCCAAGATCCAGGGTCGATCTATGGCTACACCTTC. Translation: CASSQDPGSIYGYTF.

The V call is TRBV5-1, the J call TRBJ2-7; 11 positions match TRBD2. J was trimmed by 4 bases and V by 1 base; bases with no gene match: 1. The CDR3 consists of 14 residues. From germline, CDR1 is SGHRS and CDR2 YFSETQ. Written as DNA, the CDR3 is TGCGCCAGCAGCTTGACTAGCGGGAGTTACGAGCAGTACTTC. It encodes CASSLTSGSYEQYF.

This chain uses TRBV6-5 with TRBJ2-1; 13 nucleotides line up with TRBD2. The J segment lost 8 bases and the V segment lost 5 bases, leaving 6 bases of the junction unmatched. The germline V gene has CDR1 MNHEY and CDR2 SVGAGI. This CDR3 is built from 15 residues. This chain's CDR3 is CASSTSGRAVDEQFF. The CDR3 region has the DNA TGTGCCAGCAGTACTAGCGGGAGGGCCGTCGATGAGCAGTTCTTC.

The chain links TRBV6-6 to TRBJ1-2, with D maybe TRBD1 (6 bases). The CDR3 has 14 residues. V shed 8 bases and J shed 3 bases, with 16 bases lying between them. The germline CDR1 and CDR2 sequences are MNHNY and SVGAGI (reference sequence). The CDR3 reads CASSDRNLYYGYTF. The CDR3 DNA follows: TGTGCCAGCTCCGACAGGAACCTTTACTATGGCTACACCTTC.

The chain is built from TRBV7-9 and TRBJ2-3; 9 bases map to TRBD2. Trimming removed 9 bases from V and 1 base from J; junction bases left unmatched: 5. The CDR3 sequence is 14 residues long. The germline V gene encodes CDR1 SEHNR and CDR2 FQNEAQ (reference sequence). This CDR3 is CASSLAGRTDTQYF. The CDR3 region has the DNA TGTGCCAGTTCACTAGCGGGTCGCACAGATACGCAGTATTTT. Complete variable domain (other parts from reference TRBV7-9 and TRBJ2-3): DTGVSQNPRHKITKRGQNVTFRCDPISEHNRLYWYRQTLGQGPEFLTYFQNEAQLEKSRLLSDRFSAERPKGSFSTLEIQRTEQGDSAMYLCASSLAGRTDTQYFGPGTRLTVL.

This clone appeared once. This chain joins TRBV7-3 and TRBJ2-1, with 7 bases lining up with TRBD2. Germline CDR1 and CDR2: SGHTA and FQGTGA. This CDR3 comprises 14 residues. With 6 bases clipped from V and 0 bases from J, the junction kept 2 bases outside the gene matches. The CDR3 nucleotides read TGTGCCAGCAGTGGCGGGAGCTCCTACAATGAGCAGTTCTTC. The encoded protein is CASSGGSSYNEQFF.

The CDR3 DNA is TGCGCCAGCAGCTTGGCTGAGTCTAGCGGGAGGGTAGATGAGCAGTTCTTC. Translated, it gives CASSLAESSGRVDEQFF. V gene TRBV5-1 combines with J gene TRBJ2-1; 12 nucleotides align to TRBD2. Germline CDR1 and CDR2: SGHRS and YFSETQ. The J segment lost 8 bases and the V segment lost 0 bases, leaving 9 bases of the junction unmatched. The CDR3 runs 17 residues.

The chain recombines TRBV5-1 with TRBJ2-6; tentatively, D is TRBD1 (6 bases). The CDR3 has 15 amino acids. The germline CDR1 and CDR2 sequences are SGHRS and YFSETQ. V lost 3 bases to trimming and J lost 3 bases, with 10 bases between them. CDR3 residues: CASSYTGFGANVLTF. DNA for the CDR3: TGCGCCAGCAGCTACACAGGGTTTGGGGCCAACGTCCTGACTTTC.

The chain recombines TRBV3-1 (or the pseudogene TRBV3-2) with TRBJ2-7; no firm D call. The length of the CDR3 is 12 residues. V lost 1 base to trimming and J lost 7 bases, with 8 bases between them. Germline V CDR1 and CDR2: LGHDT, YNNKEL (reference sequence). As DNA, the CDR3 is TGTGCCAGCAGCCAAGTGTGTCGGGAGCAGTACTTC. Amino acid sequence: CASSQVCREQYF.

CDR3 sequence reads: CASSPDSVRELFF. DNA of the CDR3: TGCGCCAGCAGCCCCGACTCAGTCCGGGAGCTGTTTTTT. V is TRBV5-1 and J is TRBJ2-2; no clear D gene. Germline-derived CDR1 and CDR2 are SGHRS and YFSETQ. The CDR3 length is 13 residues. V was trimmed by 4 bases and J by 9 bases, leaving 13 bases between them.

This rearrangement joins TRBV15 to TRBJ2-7; maybe TRBD2 (6 bases). Trimming took off 6 bases at V and 2 bases at J, with 11 bases between the two ends. Germline CDR1 LNHNV, CDR2 YYDKDF (reference sequence). The CDR3 is 13 amino acids. For the CDR3, the DNA is TGTGCCACCAGGGGACTGGATACCTACGAGCAGTACTTC. It codes for CATRGLDTYEQYF.

The chain is built from TRBV28 and TRBJ2-2; the D gene is possibly TRBD1 (5 bases). Germline V gene data show CDR1 as MDHEN and CDR2 as SYDVKM. The CDR3 is 18 residues long. Trimming took 4 bases from V and 2 from J, leaving 20 bases between them. The CDR3 DNA reads as TGTGCCAGCAGTTGGGGCCGGCGCGGCGGTTTTAACACCGGGGAGCTGTTTTTT. It translates to CASSWGRRGGFNTGELFF.